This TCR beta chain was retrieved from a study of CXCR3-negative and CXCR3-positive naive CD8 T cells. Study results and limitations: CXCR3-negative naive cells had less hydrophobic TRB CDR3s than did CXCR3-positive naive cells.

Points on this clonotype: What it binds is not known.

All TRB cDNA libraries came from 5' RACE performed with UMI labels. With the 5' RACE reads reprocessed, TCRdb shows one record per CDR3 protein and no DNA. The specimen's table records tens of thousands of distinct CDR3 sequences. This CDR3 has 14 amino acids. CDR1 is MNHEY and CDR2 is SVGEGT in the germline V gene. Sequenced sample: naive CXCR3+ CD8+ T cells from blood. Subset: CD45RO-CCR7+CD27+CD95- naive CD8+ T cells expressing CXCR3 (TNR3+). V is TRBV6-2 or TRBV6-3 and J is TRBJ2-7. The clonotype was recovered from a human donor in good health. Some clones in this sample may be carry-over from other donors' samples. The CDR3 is CASSYSGGPYEQYF.